The 10 T cell receptor beta chains below come from one sample, sequenced in a study of cytomegalovirus exposure and HLA in healthy donors (dated by TCRdb to the late 2010s). Library method: the immunoSEQ multiplex PCR assay. A mixture of 60 forward primers for TCR Vbeta segments and 13 reverse primers for TCR Jbeta segments was used in the multiplex PCR. In TCRdb, the immuneACCESS table is reduced to in-frame sequences with V and J assigned. These tables do not hold every clone; where another copy was compared, an unresolved V gene accounts for under half, and the others remain unexplained. This sample is represented by some 190,000 clones; over 60% of them were singletons. Around 1% of the sample rests with the top ten. Sequencing used PBMCs. These receptors all stem from a middle-aged woman in good health and CMV-seronegative.

The CDR3 region has the DNA TGCGCCAGCAGCCGGACGGGGGAAGAGACCCAGTACTTC. Translating gives CASSRTGEETQYF. The chain is built from TRBV4-3 and TRBJ2-5; tentative D call: TRBD2 (6 bases). Germline loops: CDR1 LGHNA, CDR2 YSLEER. The CDR3 covers 13 residues. Trimming took off 4 bases at V and 3 bases at J, with 9 bases between the two ends.

The chain carries TRBV29-1 and TRBJ2-7; 7 bases map to TRBD2. Germline CDR1 reads SQVTM; CDR2 reads ANQGSEA. Unmatched junction bases numbered 6, after V lost 3 bases and J lost 4 bases. The CDR3 has 13 residues. The CDR3 DNA follows: TGCAGCGTTGAGGGCGGGAGAGGGTACGAGCAGTACTTC. Translation: CSVEGGRGYEQYF.

Points on this clone: One junction end disagrees with the germline gene, perhaps due to a read error. The V gene is TRBV7-2, the J gene TRBJ1-1, with D perhaps TRBD1 (6 bases). Germline V gives CDR1 SGHTA, CDR2 FQGNSA. The CDR3 length is 15 residues. CDR3 in amino acids: CASSLYRTVNTEASF. CDR3 nucleotide sequence: TGTGCCAGCAGCTTATACCGGACAGTGAACACTGAAGCTTCCTTT.

The J gene is TRBJ2-3, the V gene TRBV5-8, with 10 bases lining up with TRBD1. The V gene end was trimmed by 0 bases and the J gene end by 2 bases; junction bases not matched to a gene: 12. The CDR3 sequence is 19 residues long. Looked up from germline, CDR1 is SGHTS and CDR2 is YDEGEE. The CDR3 spells CASSLVRDRGTGFTDTQYF. CDR3 bases: TGTGCCAGCAGCTTGGTTCGGGACAGGGGCACGGGTTTCACAGATACGCAGTATTTT.

V is TRBV19 and J is TRBJ2-1; 8 bases map to TRBD2. V was clipped by 7 bases and J by 7 bases; unmatched bases: 15. The CDR3 is made up of 16 amino acids. CDR1 LNHDA and CDR2 SQIVND come from the germline V gene (reference sequence). CDR3 in DNA: TGTGCCAGTAAGGGTTCGGGGAGCGGGAGTCGGAATGAGCAGTTCTTC. Translating gives CASKGSGSGSRNEQFF.

This chain uses TRBV11-3 with TRBJ2-7; D might be TRBD2 (5 bases). There are 15 residues in the CDR3. Between the trimmed V and J ends, which lost 5 bases and 4 bases, there was a span of 18 bases. Germline lookup yields CDR1 SGHNT and CDR2 YENEEA. CDR3: CASSRWAGGPYEQYF. CDR3 sequence (DNA): TGTGCCAGCAGCCGCTGGGCCGGAGGACCTTACGAGCAGTACTTC.

V and J are TRBV7-9 and TRBJ2-1; 12 bases fit TRBD2. The CDR3 is 17 amino acids. V was pared by 0 bases and J by 7 bases, with 7 bases of the junction left unmatched. CDR1 and CDR2 from the germline V gene are SEHNR and FQNEAQ (reference sequence). CDR3 in DNA: TGTGCCAGCAGCTTAGCTCGTAGTACTAGCGGGAGGAATGAGCAGTTCTTC. Translating gives CASSLARSTSGRNEQFF.

The chain uses TRBV19 and TRBJ1-5; D is perhaps TRBD1 (6 bases). This CDR3 is built from 14 residues. From germline, CDR1 is LNHDA and CDR2 SQIVND (reference sequence). The V and J ends lost 5 bases and 9 bases respectively, with 17 bases between them. The DNA of the CDR3 is TGTGCCAGTAGTTACATGGAGGAAGGGGGGCCCCAGCATTTT. This codes for CASSYMEEGGPQHF.

In its sample, this clone was seen a few times. The genes are TRBV9 and TRBJ1-1; 7 bases are a match to TRBD1. V lost 7 bases to trimming and J lost 3 bases; unmatched junction nucleotides: 3. Germline V gene data show CDR1 as SGDLS and CDR2 as YYNGEE. The CDR3 totals 12 residues. CDR3 loop: CASGDRDTEAFF. The CDR3 nucleotides read TGTGCCAGCGGCGACAGGGACACTGAAGCTTTCTTT.

The chain is built from TRBV27 and TRBJ2-7; 9 bases line up with TRBD2. CDR1 and CDR2 from the germline V gene are MNHEY and SMNVEV (reference sequence). This CDR3 is 13 amino acids long. The ends lost 5 bases at V and 7 bases at J; junction bases unmatched: 6. CDR3 region: CASSVAGAREQYF. The CDR3, as DNA: TGTGCCAGCAGTGTAGCGGGGGCGCGAGAGCAGTACTTC.